This TCR beta chain emerged from a study of cytotoxic CD8 clonotypes in ibrutinib-treated CLL. Study-wide background: Response sampling occurred after a median 12 months of treatment (range 6 to 36). There were, on average, nearly 260,000 productive templates and 94,082 productive rearrangements per sample. Study findings and constraints: Clonality went higher at ibrutinib response and then dropped back toward baseline at progression. Sustained-remission and progressing patients had unequal sampling times.

Assay: immunoSEQ multiplex PCR; the TCRdb copy retains only in-frame clones and omits some. In the table there are 250,000 to 350,000 clones, approximately 76% of which are singletons. Concerning this clone: Its antigen is as yet unknown.

The CDR3 is made up of 13 amino acids. Germline V gene lookup returns CDR1 SGHNT and CDR2 YYREEE (reference sequence). V lost 8 bases and J lost 3, with 14 bases in between. Sample: PBMCs, taken at disease progression, from a patient treated with ibrutinib. The chain joins TRBV5-4 to TRBJ1-2; no definite D call. The sequence was collected from a human donor with chronic lymphocytic leukemia. The CDR3 region has the DNA TGTGCCAGTTTGGACCGTGCCCACTATGGCTACACCTTC. Translating gives CASLDRAHYGYTF.